The 5 T cell receptor beta chains below were found in one sample sequenced in a study of T cells in Graves' hyperthyroidism and ophthalmopathy. Amplified regions were TCR beta CDR3 sequences from RNA transcripts. The HTBI primer set drove a first-round RT-PCR of the TCR CDR3. From the multiplex PCR reads, TCRdb called clonotypes with MiXCR, one entry per CDR3 protein. This sample has a few hundred thousand distinct CDR3 sequences, with approximately 16% found just once. Sample: blood. The receptors come from a woman aged 40 to 49 with Graves' ophthalmopathy.

The sample holds many counts of this clonotype. The chain recombines TRBV18 with TRBJ2-5; D is tentatively TRBD1 or TRBD2 (5 bases each). Trimming removed 3 bases from V and 3 bases from J, with 5 bases in between. This CDR3 region has 12 residues. Germline CDR1 KGHSH, CDR2 LQKENI. The DNA for the CDR3 is TGTGCCAGCTCACCGGGGGAAGAGACCCAGTACTTC. Translation: CASSPGEETQYF. Filled out from reference TRBV18 and TRBJ2-5, the complete variable domain reads NAGVMQNPRHLVRRRGQEARLRCSPMKGHSHVYWYRQLPEEGLKFMVYLQKENIIDESGMPKERFSAEFPKEGPSILRIQQVVRGDSAAYFCASSPGEETQYFGPGTRLLVL.

The chain links TRBV6-1 to TRBJ2-3, with D perhaps TRBD1 or TRBD2 (5 bases each). Per the germline V gene, CDR1 is MNHNS and CDR2 is SASEGT. CDR3 length equals 21 residues. With 0 bases removed from V and 0 bases from J, the gap between germline ends came to 25 bases. The CDR3 DNA follows: TGTGCCAGCAGTGAAGCCCACGCGAGGGGCCCTTACCTACCTAGCACAGATACGCAGTATTTT. This encodes CASSEAHARGPYLPSTDTQYF.

This clonotype was picked up many times. CDR3 sequence (DNA): TGTGCCAGCAGTTTACGGGACGGGGGCAATCAGCCCCAGCATTTT. Translated, it gives CASSLRDGGNQPQHF. The chain uses TRBV12-3 or TRBV12-4 and TRBJ1-5; weak D call: TRBD1 (5 bases). Trimming shortened V by 2 bases and J by 2 bases, and 10 bases separated the two germline ends. The CDR3 covers 15 residues.

In its sample, this clonotype was seen many times. The chain links TRBV2 to TRBJ2-2, with 7 nucleotides matching TRBD1. The germline gives CDR1 SNHLY, CDR2 FYNNEI. The CDR3 length is 12 residues. Trimming took 6 bases from V and 5 from J; bases not matched to a gene: 0. Written as DNA, the CDR3 is TGTGCCAGCAGACAGGGGACCGGGGAGCTGTTTTTT. It is translated as CASRQGTGELFF.

V usage is TRBV10-3 and J usage is TRBJ2-3, with 9 bases that match TRBD1. CDR3 length equals 14 residues. In germline, CDR1 is ENHRY, CDR2 SYGVKD. V lost 10 bases, J lost 3 bases, and 8 bases stayed unmatched. The CDR3 nucleotides read TGTGCCAACGGACAGGGGCGACAAACAGATACGCAGTATTTT. This gives the protein CANGQGRQTDTQYF.